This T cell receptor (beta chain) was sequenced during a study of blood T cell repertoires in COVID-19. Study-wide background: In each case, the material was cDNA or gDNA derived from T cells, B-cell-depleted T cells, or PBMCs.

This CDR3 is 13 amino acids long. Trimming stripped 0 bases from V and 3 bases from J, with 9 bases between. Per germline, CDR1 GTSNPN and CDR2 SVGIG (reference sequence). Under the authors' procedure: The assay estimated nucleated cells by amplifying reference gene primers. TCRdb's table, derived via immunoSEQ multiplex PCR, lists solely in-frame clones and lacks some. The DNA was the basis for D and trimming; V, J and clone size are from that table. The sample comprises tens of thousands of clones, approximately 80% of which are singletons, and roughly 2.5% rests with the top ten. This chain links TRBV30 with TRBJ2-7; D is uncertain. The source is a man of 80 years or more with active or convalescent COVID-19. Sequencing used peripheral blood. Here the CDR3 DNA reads TGTGCCTGGAGTGTTCGTAGTAGCTACGAGCAGTACTTC. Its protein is CAWSVRSSYEQYF.